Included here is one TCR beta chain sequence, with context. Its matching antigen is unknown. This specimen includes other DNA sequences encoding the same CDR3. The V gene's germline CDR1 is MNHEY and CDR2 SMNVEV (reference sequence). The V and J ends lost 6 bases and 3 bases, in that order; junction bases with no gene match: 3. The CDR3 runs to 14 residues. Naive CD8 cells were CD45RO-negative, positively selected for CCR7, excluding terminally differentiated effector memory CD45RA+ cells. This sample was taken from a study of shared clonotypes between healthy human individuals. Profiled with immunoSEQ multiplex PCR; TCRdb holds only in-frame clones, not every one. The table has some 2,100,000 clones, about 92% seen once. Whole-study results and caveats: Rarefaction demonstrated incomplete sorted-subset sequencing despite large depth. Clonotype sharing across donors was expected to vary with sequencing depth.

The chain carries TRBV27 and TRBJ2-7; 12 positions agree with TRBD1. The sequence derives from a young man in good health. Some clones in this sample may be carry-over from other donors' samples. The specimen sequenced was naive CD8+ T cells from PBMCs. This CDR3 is CASSGTGGFYEQYF. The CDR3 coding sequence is TGTGCCAGCAGCGGGACAGGGGGCTTCTACGAGCAGTACTTC.